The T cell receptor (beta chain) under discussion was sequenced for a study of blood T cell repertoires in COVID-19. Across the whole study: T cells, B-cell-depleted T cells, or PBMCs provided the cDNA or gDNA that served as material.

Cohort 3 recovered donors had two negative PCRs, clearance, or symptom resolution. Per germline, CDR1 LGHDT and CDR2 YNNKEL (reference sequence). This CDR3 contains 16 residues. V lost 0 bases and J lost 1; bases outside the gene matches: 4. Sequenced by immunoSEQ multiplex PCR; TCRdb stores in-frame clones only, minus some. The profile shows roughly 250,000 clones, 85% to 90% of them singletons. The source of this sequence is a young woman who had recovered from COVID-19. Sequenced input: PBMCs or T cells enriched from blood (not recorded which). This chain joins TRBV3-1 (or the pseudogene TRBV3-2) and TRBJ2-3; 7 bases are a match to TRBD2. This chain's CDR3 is CASSQDGAGGTDTQYF. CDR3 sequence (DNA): TGTGCCAGCAGCCAAGATGGGGCGGGGGGCACAGATACGCAGTATTTT.